The 21 T cell receptor beta chains given below trace back to one sample, sequenced in a study of shared clonotypes between healthy human individuals. It was CD45RO-negative cells, positively selected for CCR7, that made up naive CD8 cells, with terminally differentiated effector memory CD45RA+ cells excluded. The table came from immunoSEQ multiplex PCR; TCRdb's copy has only in-frame clones and leaves some out. The sample lists around 650,000 clones, about 96% seen once, with roughly 0.1% in the top ten. The specimen was naive CD8+ T cells sorted from blood. The receptors derive from a woman aged 25-40 years in good health.

The chain combines TRBV27 with TRBJ1-2; TRBD1 matches 7 bases. The trim removed 6 bases at V and 7 bases at J, leaving 8 bases unmatched. Germline V gene data show CDR1 as MNHEY and CDR2 as SMNVEV (reference sequence). The CDR3 runs to 13 residues. CDR3: CASRTGPSGGYTF. The CDR3 nucleotides are TGTGCCAGCAGGACAGGGCCGTCGGGTGGCTACACCTTC.

The chain couples TRBV27 to TRBJ2-7, with 7 bases lining up with TRBD1. CDR1 is MNHEY and CDR2 is SMNVEV in the germline V gene (reference sequence). The J segment lost 3 bases and the V segment lost 6 bases, leaving 2 bases of the junction unmatched. The CDR3 totals 12 residues. The CDR3, as DNA: TGTGCCAGCAGGGGGGACAGCTACGAGCAGTACTTC. This translates into CASRGDSYEQYF.

The chain carries TRBV7-6 and TRBJ2-7; D possibly matches TRBD1 or TRBD2 (6 bases each). The germline V and J ends were trimmed by 1 base and 6 bases, with 16 bases remaining between them. The CDR3 extends over 15 amino acids. Germline V gene sequence: CDR1 SGHVS, CDR2 FNYEAQ. The CDR3 here is CASSLGGTPYSEQYF. The CDR3 DNA follows: TGTGCCAGCAGCTTAGGCGGGACACCATATTCCGAGCAGTACTTC.

This chain uses TRBV13 with TRBJ2-5; possible D gene TRBD1, 5 bases. Germline CDR1 is PRHDT and CDR2 is FYEKMQ (reference sequence). The V end was cut by 3 bases, the J end by 2 bases, with 7 bases between. The CDR3 sequence is 13 residues long. The CDR3 nucleotides read TGTGCCAGCAGCTTTCAGGGTCAAGAGACCCAGTACTTC. Translating gives CASSFQGQETQYF.

The chain carries TRBV6-5 and TRBJ2-5, with D possibly TRBD2 on 5 matching bases. The CDR3 spans 16 residues. Trimming took 4 bases from V and 1 from J, leaving 16 bases between them. The germline CDR1 and CDR2 sequences are MNHEY and SVGAGI. This CDR3 is CASSWSLRRAQETQYF. As DNA, the CDR3 is TGTGCCAGCAGTTGGTCCCTCAGGCGGGCCCAAGAGACCCAGTACTTC.

This rearrangement joins TRBV4-2 to TRBJ2-7; D is undetermined. From germline, CDR1 is LGHNA and CDR2 YNFKEQ. The CDR3 has 16 amino acids. Trimming pared 5 bases from V and 5 bases from J, leaving 22 bases between. The CDR3 here is CASSLGTTRSSDEQYF. DNA of the CDR3: TGTGCCAGCAGCTTAGGCACCACTCGTTCCTCGGACGAGCAGTACTTC.

The chain joins TRBV27 to TRBJ1-1; tentatively, D is TRBD1 (5 bases). Germline V gene data show CDR1 as MNHEY and CDR2 as SMNVEV (reference sequence). The CDR3 has 14 amino acids. V lost 1 base and J 1 base, leaving 7 bases between the germline ends. Here the CDR3 DNA reads TGTGCCAGCAGTTTATTCCAGGGGAACACTGAAGCTTTCTTT. Its translation: CASSLFQGNTEAFF.

This clone showed up just once. This chain's CDR3 is CASSPIAGGEQFF. CDR3 nucleotide sequence: TGTGCCAGTAGTCCGATAGCGGGAGGAGAGCAGTTCTTC. The chain recombines TRBV19 with TRBJ2-1, with TRBD2 matching over 10 bases. The trim removed 5 bases at V and 10 bases at J, leaving 5 bases unmatched. The germline V gene encodes CDR1 LNHDA and CDR2 SQIVND (reference sequence). CDR3 size: 13 residues. The full variable domain, with the rest looked up from reference TRBV19 and TRBJ2-1, is DGGITQSPKYLFRKEGQNVTLSCEQNLNHDAMYWYRQDPGQGLRLIYYSQIVNDFQKGDIAEGYSVSREKKESFPLTVTSAQKNPTAFYLCASSPIAGGEQFFGPGTRLTVL.

The chain uses TRBV7-2 and TRBJ2-1; 11 nucleotides line up with TRBD1. The CDR3 sequence is 17 residues long. V shed 1 base and J 6 bases; nucleotides not matched to a gene: 8. CDR1 is SGHTA and CDR2 is FQGNSA in the germline V gene. The CDR3 DNA is TGTGCCAGCAGCTTAGGAGGTGGGACAGGGGGGCGCAATGAGCAGTTCTTC. It translates to CASSLGGGTGGRNEQFF.

This clone occurred once. This sequence joins TRBV6-1 and TRBJ2-7; D uncertain. V gave up 1 base and J gave up 4 bases, with 8 bases separating them. This CDR3 is 13 amino acids long. Germline V gene lookup returns CDR1 MNHNS and CDR2 SASEGT. The CDR3 sequence: CASSEGWGYEQYF. Written as DNA, the CDR3 is TGTGCCAGCAGTGAAGGATGGGGTTACGAGCAGTACTTC.

The chain recombines TRBV29-1 with TRBJ2-7, with D maybe TRBD1 (7 bases). The CDR3 loop spans 17 amino acids. Germline V gene sequence: CDR1 SQVTM, CDR2 ANQGSEA. Trimming shortened V by 0 bases and J by 0 bases, and 18 bases separated the two germline ends. CDR3 amino acids: CSVEDPGSGQASYEQYF. CDR3 sequence (DNA): TGCAGCGTTGAAGATCCCGGGAGCGGACAGGCCTCCTACGAGCAGTACTTC.

The chain is built from TRBV7-9 and TRBJ1-1; D is undetermined. CDR1 and CDR2 from the germline V gene are SEHNR and FQNEAQ (reference sequence). V lost 5 bases to trimming and J lost 1 base, with 8 bases between them. This CDR3 spans 13 amino acids. The CDR3 DNA reads as TGTGCCAGCAGCCCCAGCCAGAACACTGAAGCTTTCTTT. Translation gives CASSPSQNTEAFF.

The V and J genes are TRBV27 and TRBJ2-7; no reliable D call. Germline assignment: CDR1 MNHEY and CDR2 SMNVEV (reference sequence). With 9 bases removed from V and 6 bases from J, the gap between germline ends came to 15 bases. The CDR3 is made up of 12 amino acids. The CDR3 sequence is CARRLQPLEQYF. For the CDR3, the DNA is TGTGCCAGGAGACTCCAGCCCCTCGAGCAGTACTTC.

The chain has TRBV14 and TRBJ2-7, with 13 bases identical to TRBD2. J gave up 5 bases and V 2 bases, and 6 bases lay outside the gene matches. Germline V CDR1 and CDR2: SGHDN, FVKESK. The CDR3 runs 16 residues. CDR3 loop: CASSQRLGLAGDEQYF. The CDR3 nucleotides read TGTGCCAGCAGCCAACGACTCGGACTAGCGGGAGACGAGCAGTACTTC. Looking up the rest from reference TRBV14 and TRBJ2-7 gives the full variable domain: EAGVTQFPSHSVIEKGQTVTLRCDPISGHDNLYWYRRVMGKEIKFLLHFVKESKQDESGMPNNRFLAERTGGTYSTLKVQPAELEDSGVYFCASSQRLGLAGDEQYFGPGTRLTVT.

Points on this clone: This sample includes further DNA sequences coding for the same CDR3. The CDR3 loop reads CASSFGPGELFF. DNA for the CDR3: TGTGCCAGCAGCTTCGGGCCCGGGGAGCTGTTTTTT. The chain carries TRBV7-9 and TRBJ2-2; no clear D gene. This CDR3 is built from 12 residues. CDR1 and CDR2 from the germline V gene are SEHNR and FQNEAQ (reference sequence). V was pared by 3 bases and J by 6 bases, with 5 bases between.

The chain combines TRBV27 with TRBJ1-1; no clear D. CDR3 length: 14 amino acids. V was pared by 6 bases and J by 2 bases, with 13 bases between. CDR1 is MNHEY, CDR2 SMNVEV, per germline (reference sequence). The CDR3: CASRESVTNTEAFF. The CDR3 nucleotides read TGTGCCAGCAGGGAATCCGTGACTAACACTGAAGCTTTCTTT.

V is TRBV27 and J is TRBJ2-6; D may be TRBD1 (6 bases). Germline values: CDR1 MNHEY, CDR2 SMNVEV (reference sequence). V lost 3 bases and J 4 bases, leaving 10 bases between the germline ends. This CDR3 comprises 15 residues. CDR3 sequence (DNA): TGTGCCAGCAGTTTCCAGGGGTACGGGGCCAACGTCCTGACTTTC. This codes for CASSFQGYGANVLTF.

A note on this clone: The same CDR3 also results from other DNA sequences found in this sample. The V gene is TRBV7-9, the J gene TRBJ1-1; 7 nucleotides align to TRBD1. This CDR3 is built from 14 residues. V lost 5 bases to trimming and J lost 1 base; unmatched junction nucleotides: 4. Germline values: CDR1 SEHNR, CDR2 FQNEAQ (reference sequence). Written as DNA, the CDR3 is TGTGCCAGCAGCCCGGGACAGCGGAACACTGAAGCTTTCTTT. Translating gives CASSPGQRNTEAFF.

The rearrangement joins TRBV15 to TRBJ2-7, with TRBD1 as a possible D gene (5 bases). Germline loops: CDR1 LNHNV, CDR2 YYDKDF (reference sequence). Trimming removed 0 bases at V and 3 bases at J, with 9 bases between. This CDR3 has 14 residues. Here the CDR3 reads CATSRDLGDYEQYF. DNA for the CDR3: TGTGCCACCAGCAGAGATTTAGGGGACTACGAGCAGTACTTC.

V is TRBV28 and J is TRBJ2-1, with 8 bases lining up with TRBD2. From germline, CDR1 is MDHEN and CDR2 SYDVKM. V lost 5 bases to trimming and J lost 4 bases; unmatched junction nucleotides: 7. The CDR3 contains 15 residues. This CDR3 is CASSPPREVYNEQFF. The CDR3 DNA reads TGTGCCAGCAGTCCTCCGCGGGAGGTTTACAATGAGCAGTTCTTC.

The V and J genes are TRBV6-1 and TRBJ2-7; D perhaps matches TRBD2 (6 bases). The CDR3 spans 13 residues. Trimming stripped 7 bases from V and 4 bases from J, with 14 bases between. Germline V CDR1 and CDR2: MNHNS, SASEGT. The CDR3 sequence: CASTWAGTYEQYF. As DNA, the CDR3 is TGTGCCAGCACCTGGGCAGGGACTTACGAGCAGTACTTC.